This T cell receptor (beta chain) emerged from a study of CD8+CD57+ T cells in acquired aplastic anemia. With 3 bases clipped from V and 5 bases from J, the junction kept 5 bases outside the gene matches. The CDR3 length is 13 residues. Germline V lookup: CDR1 SQVTM, CDR2 ANQGSEA. TCR beta VDJ and CDR3 profiling used genomic DNA as template. One entry per CDR3 protein results from TCRdb running MiXCR on the reads. This sample has 150,000 to 170,000 distinct CDR3 sequences; 52% occur once, and the top ten carry 9.5% to 15%. Patients picked for sequencing had shown CD8+CD57+ cell expansion detected by flow cytometry. Only a few counts were recorded for this clonotype.

The TCR originated in a human donor with aplastic anemia. The sample comprised sorted CD4+, CD8+, or CD8+CD57+ T cells (not recorded which) from PBMCs. This rearrangement joins TRBV29-1 to TRBJ1-1, with TRBD1 identical over 8 bases. The CDR3 protein is CSVETGVGTEAFF. The CDR3 nucleotides are TGCAGCGTTGAGACAGGGGTCGGAACTGAAGCTTTCTTT.